This TCR beta chain is drawn from a study of control samples from healthy donors and cancer patients. Germline V gene data show CDR1 as KGHSH and CDR2 as LQKENI. V shed 2 bases, J shed 8 bases, and the junction held 6 bases outside the gene matches. This CDR3 spans 15 amino acids. Sequencing used immunoSEQ multiplex PCR; TCRdb keeps in-frame clones, though not all of them. The sample has over 150,000 clones, just over 90% seen once. The sequence came from a man aged 25-40 years in good health. The chain has TRBV18 and TRBJ1-6; 7 nucleotides line up with TRBD1. Material: blood. Here the CDR3 DNA reads TGTGCCAGCTCACCAAGACAGGGTACGGATTCACCCCTCCACTTT. Amino acids: CASSPRQGTDSPLHF.